Listed here are 18 T cell receptor beta chains from one sample, sequenced in a study of tumor-infiltrating lymphocytes in primary liver carcinoma. A primer matching the constant region was used to make TCR beta cDNA from approximately 0.45 ug of total RNA. Three nested multiplex PCR rounds of slightly modified ARM-PCR generated TCR beta libraries. The first two PCR rounds used TRBV1-TRBV30 primers with a Cbeta primer, roughly 10 cycles each. TCRdb independently ran MiXCR on the multiplex PCR reads; one entry per CDR3 protein. The sample shows 48,000 or so distinct CDR3 sequences, 70% to 85% of them seen only once. Unsorted bulk tissue (about 19-33 mg) underwent RNA and DNA co-extraction. Sample: liver tumor tissue from sampling region 3. Subset indicated: tumor region T3, left-lateral pole. The receptors stem from a man between 35 and 55 years old with primary liver carcinoma and hepatitis B virus infection.

Judged by abundance, this clonotype is medium-sized. The chain carries TRBV10-3 and TRBJ1-2; 7 bases line up with TRBD1. This CDR3 has 14 residues. The V and J ends lost 6 bases and 7 bases, in that order; junction bases with no gene match: 11. Germline values: CDR1 ENHRY, CDR2 SYGVKD. In DNA, the CDR3 is TGTGCCATCAGCTTTCAGGGGGAAGGTCGTGGCTACACCTTC. Amino acid sequence: CAISFQGEGRGYTF.

In regard to this clonotype: A read error may account for a junction end that differs from germline. In DNA, the CDR3 is TGCGCCAGCGGGGGGGGGGGGGACCAAGAGATCCAGTACTTC. Protein sequence: CASGGGGDQEIQYF. V is TRBV11-2 and J is TRBJ2-5, with TRBD2 identical over 10 bases. The CDR3 consists of 14 residues. Germline V gene lookup returns CDR1 SGHAT and CDR2 FQNNGV.

Notes on this clonotype: One junction end does not reproduce the germline sequence, and a read error may be involved. This rearrangement joins TRBV5-1 to TRBJ2-7; a possible D gene is TRBD2 (6 bases). CDR1 and CDR2 (germline): SGHRS, YFSETQ. This CDR3 is 14 amino acids long. CDR3 sequence reads: CPSSVPEGRREQYF. CDR3 in DNA: TGCCCCAGCAGCGTCCCGGAAGGGAGGCGCGAGCAGTACTTC.

Note on this clonotype: One end of the junction is discordant with germline, which a read error may explain. The CDR3 sequence is CASCLWPENTGELFF. DNA of the CDR3: TGTGCCAGCTGCTTATGGCCGGAGAACACCGGAGAGCTGTTTTTT. The gene calls are TRBV11-2 and TRBJ2-2; D gene ambiguous. This CDR3 is built from 15 residues. Germline V gene lookup returns CDR1 SGHAT and CDR2 FQNNGV.

This clonotype was seen ten or more times. The chain joins TRBV28 to TRBJ2-2; TRBD2 matches at 7 bases. The CDR3 totals 15 residues. CDR1 and CDR2 from the germline V gene are MDHEN and SYDVKM. V dropped 2 bases and J dropped 5; count of bases not matched to a gene: 5. The CDR3 protein is CASSLIAGRTGELFF. CDR3 DNA sequence: TGTGCCAGCAGTTTAATAGCGGGTCGAACCGGGGAGCTGTTTTTT.

CDR3 protein: CASSANHRGRDTEAFF. The CDR3, as DNA: TGTGCCAGTAGTGCAAATCACAGGGGGCGCGACACTGAAGCTTTCTTT. The rearrangement uses TRBV19 and TRBJ1-1, with 9 bases that match TRBD1. The CDR3 covers 16 residues. Trimming at V came to 5 bases and at J to 3 bases, leaving 10 bases not matched to a gene. CDR1 is LNHDA and CDR2 is SQIVND in the germline V gene (reference sequence).

Worth noting for this clonotype: Mismatch with germline at one junction end may stem from a read error. The chain has TRBV29-1 and TRBJ2-1; D is undetermined. This CDR3 is 15 amino acids long. Germline assignment: CDR1 SQVTM and CDR2 ANQGSEA. As DNA, the CDR3 is TGCGGCGTGAGGCCTCCTCCCAGCTCCTACAATGAGCAGTTCTTC. It specifies CGVRPPPSSYNEQFF.

In the case of this clonotype: The junction departs from germline at one end; a sequencing error may be responsible. The chain couples TRBV11-2 to TRBJ2-7, with D possibly called TRBD1 or TRBD2 (5 bases each). The CDR3 loop spans 15 amino acids. The germline gives CDR1 SGHAT, CDR2 FQNNGV. As DNA, the CDR3 is TGTGCTAGCAGCTTAGGAGCCGGGACGCGTTACGAGCAGTACTTC. Encoded protein: CASSLGAGTRYEQYF.

A remark on this clonotype: It is likely a read error, because the conserved phenylalanine at the end of the CDR3 is missing. This chain connects TRBV13 to TRBJ1-1; the D is unclear. The CDR3 is made up of 12 amino acids. Germline V lookup: CDR1 PRHDT, CDR2 FYEKMQ (reference sequence). The CDR3 is CASILARTEAFV. The CDR3 nucleotides are TGTGCCAGCATCTTAGCCCGCACTGAAGCTTTCGTT.

This clonotype was recorded once. This CDR3 fails to terminate in the conserved phenylalanine or tryptophan, so it likely reflects a read error. The chain combines TRBV6-1 with TRBJ1-1; tentatively, D is TRBD1 (5 bases). V gave up 7 bases and J gave up 6 bases, with 18 bases separating them. CDR1 is MNHNS and CDR2 is SASEGT in the germline V gene. CDR3 length equals 14 residues. This CDR3 reads CASNDRTWAPEAFY. The CDR3 nucleotides read TGTGCCAGCAACGATAGGACATGGGCCCCTGAAGCTTTCTAT.

A note on this clonotype: The junction shows a germline mismatch at one end, possibly a read error. This chain connects TRBV5-1 to TRBJ2-1, with D possibly matching TRBD1 (6 bases). The germline CDR1 and CDR2 sequences are SGHRS and YFSETQ. The CDR3 is made up of 15 amino acids. In DNA, the CDR3 is TGCGCCGGCAGCTCCAAACAGGGCTCATACAATGAGCAGTTCTTC. This encodes CAGSSKQGSYNEQFF.

In its sample, this clonotype was seen once. Relative to the germline gene, one junction end is altered; a read error may explain this. This chain links TRBV11-2 with TRBJ2-2; 8 bases align to TRBD2. From germline, CDR1 is SGHAT and CDR2 FQNNGV. The CDR3 is made up of 16 amino acids. DNA for the CDR3: TGTGCCAGCAGCTTAGTGACACTAGCGGAAACCGGGGAGCTATTTTTT. As protein: CASSLVTLAETGELFF.

This clonotype was recorded at least ten times. This sequence joins TRBV5-1 and TRBJ2-7, with 9 bases matching TRBD1. The junction had 7 bases not matched to a gene; V was cut back by 0 bases and J by 3 bases. The length of the CDR3 is 16 residues. From germline, CDR1 is SGHRS and CDR2 YFSETQ. CDR3 sequence (DNA): TGCGCCAGCAGCTTGGCCACGGACAGGGGATTCTACGAGCAGTACTTC. Its translation: CASSLATDRGFYEQYF.

This clonotype was found a few times. A much larger clone differs by one base, so this may be a read error. The chain is built from TRBV6-2 or TRBV6-3 and TRBJ2-2; maybe TRBD2 (6 bases). The length of the CDR3 is 18 residues. The V end was cut by 8 bases, the J end by 5 bases, with 27 bases between. The germline V gene encodes CDR1 MNHEY and CDR2 SVGEGT. The CDR3 DNA reads TGTGCCAGCGAAGGGCGGGCAGCTTTGGGACTTTCAACCGGGGAGCTGTTTTTT. Amino acid sequence: CASEGRAALGLSTGELFF.

As regards this clonotype: Likely a read error: the CDR3 ends without its conserved phenylalanine or tryptophan. The chain is built from TRBV10-3 and TRBJ1-5; TRBD1 aligns across 7 bases. Germline CDR1 is ENHRY and CDR2 is SYGVKD. The CDR3 extends over 15 amino acids. J was trimmed by 5 bases and V by 3 bases; bases with no gene match: 7. DNA of the CDR3: TGTGCCATCAGTGACTCGGAGGGGGCAGATCAGCCCCAGCATTGT. It codes for CAISDSEGADQPQHC.

As concerns this clonotype: In this CDR3 the conserved last residue, phenylalanine or tryptophan, is missing, so a read error is likely. The rearrangement uses TRBV29-1 and TRBJ1-1, with D possibly TRBD1 on 6 matching bases. The germline CDR1 and CDR2 sequences are SQVTM and ANQGSEA. The CDR3 spans 13 residues. CDR3 nucleotides: TGCAGTGTTCGACAGGCCCTGAACATTGAAGCTTTCTTA. It specifies CSVRQALNIEAFL.

This clonotype was observed once. The J gene is TRBJ2-1, the V gene TRBV7-9; no reliable D call. The length of the CDR3 is 15 residues. Germline V lookup: CDR1 SEHNR, CDR2 FQNEAQ (reference sequence). V lost 2 bases, J lost 7 bases, and 15 bases lay in between. The CDR3 coding sequence is TGTGCCAGCAGCTTAATGGGGATTAGCATGAATGAGCAGTTCTTC. Translation: CASSLMGISMNEQFF. Based on the CDR3 plus reference TRBV7-9 and TRBJ2-1, the full variable domain is DTGVSQNPRHKITKRGQNVTFRCDPISEHNRLYWYRQTLGQGPEFLTYFQNEAQLEKSRLLSDRFSAERPKGSFSTLEIQRTEQGDSAMYLCASSLMGISMNEQFFGPGTRLTVL.

Details on this clonotype: One end of the junction varies from germline; a read error may be responsible. This chain connects TRBV11-2 to TRBJ2-3, with a possible D match to TRBD1 (7 bases). Germline-derived CDR1 and CDR2 are SGHAT and FQNNGV. The CDR3 runs 16 residues. The CDR3 sequence: CASSPQGDGGTDTQYF. The CDR3 nucleotides read TGTGCCAGCAGCCCGCAGGGGGACGGGGGCACGGATACGCAGTATTTT.